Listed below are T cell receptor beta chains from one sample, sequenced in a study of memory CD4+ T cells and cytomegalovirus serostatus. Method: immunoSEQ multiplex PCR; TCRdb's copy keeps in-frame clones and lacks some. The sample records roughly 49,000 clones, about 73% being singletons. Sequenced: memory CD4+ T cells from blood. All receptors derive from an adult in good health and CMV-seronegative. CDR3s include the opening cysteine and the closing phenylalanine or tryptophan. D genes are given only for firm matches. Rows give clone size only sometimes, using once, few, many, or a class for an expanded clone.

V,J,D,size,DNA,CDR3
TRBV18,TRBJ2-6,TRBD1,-,TGTGCCAGCTCCCGGGACAGGGAAGCTGGGGCCAACGTCCTGACTTTC,CASSRDREAGANVLTF
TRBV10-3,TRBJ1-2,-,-,TGTGCCATCAGTGAGGTAAAAGTAGACGGCTACACCTTC,CAISEVKVDGYTF
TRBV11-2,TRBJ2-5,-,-,TGTGCCAGCGGCGTGGGAGAGACCCAGTACTTC,CASGVGETQYF
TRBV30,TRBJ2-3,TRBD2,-,TGTGCCTGGAGTGGGCCTAGCGGGGTGCGCACAGATACGCAGTATTTT,CAWSGPSGVRTDTQYF
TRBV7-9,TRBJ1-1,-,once,TGTGCCAGCAGCTTTTTTAGACCCACAGATGGCACTGAAGCTTTCTTT,CASSFFRPTDGTEAFF
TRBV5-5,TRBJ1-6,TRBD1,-,TGTGCCAGCAGCTCCCGGGACAGGGATAATTCACCCCTCCACTTT,CASSSRDRDNSPLHF
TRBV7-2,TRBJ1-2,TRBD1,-,TGTGCCAGCAGCTCAGACAGGGGCGGCTATGGCTACACCTTC,CASSSDRGGYGYTF
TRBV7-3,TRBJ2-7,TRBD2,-,TGTGCCAGCAGTCTGAAACCCCGGGAGGGGGAGCAGTACTTC,CASSLKPREGEQYF
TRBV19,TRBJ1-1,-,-,TGTGCCAGTAGTATCGGAGGGTGGGACACTGAAGCTTTCTTT,CASSIGGWDTEAFF
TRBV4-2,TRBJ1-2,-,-,TGTGCCAGCTCCATGGGGGACGGCTACACCTTC,CASSMGDGYTF
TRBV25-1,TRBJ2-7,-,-,TGTGCCAGCAGCCCAACCAGAACTGGGGGTTACGAGCAGTACTTC,CASSPTRTGGYEQYF
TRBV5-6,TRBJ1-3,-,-,TGTGCCAGCAGCTTCGGGCAGACTCGAAACACCATATATTTT,CASSFGQTRNTIYF
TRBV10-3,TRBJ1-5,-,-,TGTGCCATCGCCAGCGGTGGGGGCCCGGGGGTCAGTGGCAATCAGCCCCAGCATTTT,CAIASGGGPGVSGNQPQHF
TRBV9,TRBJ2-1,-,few,TGTGCCAGCAGCGCCCCCACTATTGGGGGCTCCTACAATGAGCAGTTCTTC,CASSAPTIGGSYNEQFF
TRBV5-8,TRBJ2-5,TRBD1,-,TGTGCCAGCAGCCGAGTCTCGGGACAGGGGAAAGAGACCCAGTACTTC,CASSRVSGQGKETQYF
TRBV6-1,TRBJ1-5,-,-,TGTGCCAGCAGCGCAAGGTGGACGGGAGAGCCCCAGCATTTT,CASSARWTGEPQHF
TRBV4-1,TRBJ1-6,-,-,TGCGCCAGCAGCCAAGGGCGGGATAATTCACCCCTCCACTTT,CASSQGRDNSPLHF
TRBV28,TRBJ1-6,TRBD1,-,TGTGCCAGCAGTTCCTCGGGACAGGGCTTTAATTCACCCCTCCACTTT,CASSSSGQGFNSPLHF
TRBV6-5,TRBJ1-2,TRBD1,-,TGTGCCAGCAGTTACTCGGGACAGAGGGGCTACACCTTC,CASSYSGQRGYTF
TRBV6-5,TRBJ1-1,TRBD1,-,TGTGCCAGCAGTTCCAGGAACCGGGACAGGGGCACTGAAGCTTTCTTT,CASSSRNRDRGTEAFF
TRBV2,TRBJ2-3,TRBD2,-,TGTGCCAGCAGTGAAAGCGGGGGGGCGAGGACAGATACGCAGTATTTT,CASSESGGARTDTQYF
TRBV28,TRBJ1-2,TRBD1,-,TGTGCCAGCAACCCCGGGACAGGGCCGACAGGGTGGTATGGCTACACCTTC,CASNPGTGPTGWYGYTF
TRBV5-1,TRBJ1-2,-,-,TGCGCCAGCAGCTTGGCGTCGGGGCAGGGTGGCTACACCTTC,CASSLASGQGGYTF
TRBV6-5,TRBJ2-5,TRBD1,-,TGTGCCAGCAGCCTAGGGGGCAGGGTGGGAAAGACCCAGTACTTC,CASSLGGRVGKTQYF
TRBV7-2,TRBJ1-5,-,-,TGTGCCAGCAGCCCAACCCAGGGGCCCAATAGCAATCAGCCCCAGCATTTT,CASSPTQGPNSNQPQHF
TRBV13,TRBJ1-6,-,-,TGTGCCAGCGGGGGGGGAGTAGGGAATTCACCCCTCCACTTT,CASGGGVGNSPLHF
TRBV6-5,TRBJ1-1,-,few,TGTGCCAGCAGCCGTATGAACACTGAAGCTTTCTTT,CASSRMNTEAFF
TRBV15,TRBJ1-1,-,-,TGTGCCGTACAGCAGTGGGGGAGCTTGAACACTGAAGCTTTCTTT,CAVQQWGSLNTEAFF
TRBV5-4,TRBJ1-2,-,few,TGTGCCAGCAGCGCAGCGCCGGATGGCTACGGACACTTC,CASSAAPDGYGHF
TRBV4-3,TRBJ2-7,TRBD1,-,TGCGCCAGCAGCCACAGACAGGGGACTGAGCAGTACTTC,CASSHRQGTEQYF
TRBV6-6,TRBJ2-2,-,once,TGTGCCACCCTTTCTGCAGGGAACACCGGGGAGCTGTTTTTT,CATLSAGNTGELFF
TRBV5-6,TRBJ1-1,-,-,TGTGCCTGTAGGATTTCCGGGGGGGGGAACACTGAAGCTTTCTTT,CACRISGGGNTEAFF
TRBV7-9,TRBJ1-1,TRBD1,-,TGTGCCAGCAGCTTAGGTGGCAGGGGGCTTACGATAATCACTGAAGCTTTCTTT,CASSLGGRGLTIITEAFF
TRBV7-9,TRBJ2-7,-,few,TGTGCCAGCAGCTTAGCAGGGGTGAGCGAGCAGTACTTC,CASSLAGVSEQYF
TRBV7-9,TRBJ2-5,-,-,TGTGCCAGCAGCCTGACACTAGGGGAGACCCAGTACTTC,CASSLTLGETQYF
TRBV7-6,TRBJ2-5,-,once,TGTGCCAGCAGCTTAGGTCAGGGGCAAGAGACCCAGTACTTC,CASSLGQGQETQYF
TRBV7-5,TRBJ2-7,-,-,TGTGCCCCCTCCGAAGGGGACACCTACGAGCAGTACTTC,CAPSEGDTYEQYF
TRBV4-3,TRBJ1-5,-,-,TGCGCCAGCAGCCAAGATTGGACAGCGGATCAGCCCCAGCATTTT,CASSQDWTADQPQHF
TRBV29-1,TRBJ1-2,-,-,TGCAGCGTTGGCGGCAGGGATGGCTACACCTTC,CSVGGRDGYTF
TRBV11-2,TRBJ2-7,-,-,TGTGCCAGCAGCTTAGAACGCACGGCCTACGAGCAGTACTTC,CASSLERTAYEQYF
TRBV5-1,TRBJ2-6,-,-,TGCGCCAGCAGTCTACAAACTGGGGCCAACGTCCTGACTTTC,CASSLQTGANVLTF
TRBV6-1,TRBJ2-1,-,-,TGTGCCAGCAGTGAAGCCGGGGTCCGCAGGGGACAGTTCTTC,CASSEAGVRRGQFF
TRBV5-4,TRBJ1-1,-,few,TGTGCCAGCAGCTTGCGGACAAACACTGAAGCTTTCTTT,CASSLRTNTEAFF
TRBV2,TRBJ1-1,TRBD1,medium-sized,TGTGCCAGCAGTGTGACAGGGGGTGAAGCTTTCTTT,CASSVTGGEAFF
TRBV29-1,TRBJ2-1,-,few,TGCAGCCCCCGGGTGGGAAGAGATGAGCAGTTCTTC,CSPRVGRDEQFF
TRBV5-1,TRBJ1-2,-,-,TGCGCCAGCAGCTTGGCCGCGGGGCGGATAGGTGGCTACACCTTC,CASSLAAGRIGGYTF
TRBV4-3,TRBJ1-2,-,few,TGCGCCAGCAGCCAAATTGCAGCGGGGGGCTATGGCTACACCTTC,CASSQIAAGGYGYTF
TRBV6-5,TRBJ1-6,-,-,TGTGCCAGCAGTTACTCGCCGGCAGGGCGTAATTCACCCCTCCACTTT,CASSYSPAGRNSPLHF
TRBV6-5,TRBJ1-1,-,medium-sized,TGTGCCGCCCTAGGTGTGGGCACTGAAGCTTTCTTT,CAALGVGTEAFF
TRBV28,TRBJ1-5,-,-,TGTGCCAGCAGTTTGGGAGGGGTACGGCCCCAGCATTTT,CASSLGGVRPQHF
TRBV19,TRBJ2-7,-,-,TGTGCCAGTAGTATGGATAATGTTGGGGGGGCCGTCTACGAGCAGTACTTC,CASSMDNVGGAVYEQYF
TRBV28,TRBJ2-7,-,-,TGTGCCAGCAGGCGTAGGACGGTCTCCTACGAGCAGTACTTC,CASRRRTVSYEQYF
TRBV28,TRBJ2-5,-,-,TGTGCCAGCAACCAAGGGACTGCGTACCAAGAGACCCAGTACTTC,CASNQGTAYQETQYF